These 8 T cell receptor beta chains originate from one sample sequenced in a study of cytomegalovirus exposure and HLA in healthy donors. Primers included in the PCR were 60 Vbeta and 13 Jbeta primers. Clones were read by immunoSEQ multiplex PCR, and TCRdb kept only the in-frame ones, dropping some. The table lists about 120,000 clones, around 80% of them singletons, with approximately 4% in the top ten. Sequencing input: PBMCs. Receptors originate from a man aged 30 to 45 in good health and CMV-seropositive.

This chain joins TRBV2 and TRBJ2-5; D is possibly TRBD1 (6 bases). The CDR3 sequence is 13 residues long. V dropped 9 bases and J dropped 2 bases, with 13 bases sitting between them. CDR1 SNHLY and CDR2 FYNNEI come from the germline V gene. Here the CDR3 DNA reads TGTGCCAGTAACCGGGACACGCAAGAGACCCAGTACTTC. It specifies CASNRDTQETQYF. Supplemented by reference TRBV2 and TRBJ2-5, the full variable domain reads EPEVTQTPSHQVTQMGQEVILRCVPISNHLYFYWYRQILGQKVEFLVSFYNNEISEKSEIFDDQFSVERPDGSNFTLKIRSTKLEDSAMYFCASNRDTQETQYFGPGTRLLVL.

This rearrangement joins TRBV7-2 to TRBJ2-3; 7 nucleotides align to TRBD1. CDR3 length equals 13 residues. Germline trimming cut 3 bases from V and 10 bases from J; bases unmatched to any gene: 7. Germline V gene lookup returns CDR1 SGHTA and CDR2 FQGNSA. CDR3 in amino acids: CASSFRQGGAQYF. The DNA of the CDR3 is TGTGCCAGCAGCTTCCGTCAAGGGGGCGCGCAGTATTTT.

The chain is built from TRBV7-2 and TRBJ2-6; unclear D gene. The germline V gene has CDR1 SGHTA and CDR2 FQGNSA. With 1 base removed from V and 0 bases from J, the gap between germline ends came to 4 bases. This CDR3 region has 15 residues. The CDR3 region is CASSLVSSGANVLTF. The CDR3 nucleotides are TGTGCCAGCAGCTTAGTGAGCTCTGGGGCCAACGTCCTGACTTTC.

V gene TRBV10-2 combines with J gene TRBJ2-3; TRBD2 agrees at 13 bases. This CDR3 spans 15 amino acids. The junction had 5 bases not matched to a gene; V was cut back by 6 bases and J by 5 bases. Germline CDR1 WSHSY, CDR2 SAAADI. The CDR3 nucleotides are TGCGCCAGCAGCCAAACTAGCGGGGGGGAAGATACGCAGTATTTT. It yields the protein CASSQTSGGEDTQYF.

The rearrangement links TRBV15 to TRBJ1-1; 8 bases line up with TRBD1. Germline V CDR1 and CDR2: LNHNV, YYDKDF (reference sequence). CDR3 length: 15 amino acids. V trimming: 2 bases; J trimming: 10 bases; junction bases outside the gene matches: 12. CDR3 sequence reads: CATSRWQGAEDAAFF. DNA for the CDR3: TGTGCCACCAGCAGATGGCAGGGGGCCGAGGATGCAGCTTTCTTT.

The V and J genes are TRBV5-4 and TRBJ1-5, with D tentatively TRBD1 (6 bases). The V and J ends lost 4 bases and 6 bases respectively, with 14 bases between them. CDR3 length: 14 amino acids. CDR1 and CDR2 (germline): SGHNT, YYREEE (reference sequence). The CDR3 bases are TGTGCCAGCAGCCCTAACAGGGTAACTCAGCCCCAGCATTTT. Its translation: CASSPNRVTQPQHF. The full variable domain, rest sourced from reference TRBV5-4 and TRBJ1-5, is ETGVTQSPTHLIKTRGQQVTLRCSSQSGHNTVSWYQQALGQGPQFIFQYYREEENGRGNFPPRFSGLQFPNYSSELNVNALELDDSALYLCASSPNRVTQPQHFGDGTRLSIL.

The J gene is TRBJ1-2, the V gene TRBV2; D uncertain. Trimming took off 10 bases at V and 4 bases at J, with 13 bases between the two ends. In germline, CDR1 is SNHLY, CDR2 FYNNEI. The CDR3 contains 12 residues. The CDR3 DNA reads TGTGCCACCTCCGTCCTTAGCTATGGCTACACCTTC. It translates to CATSVLSYGYTF.

The rearrangement joins TRBV19 to TRBJ2-3; D may be TRBD2 (5 bases). The V gene's germline CDR1 is LNHDA and CDR2 SQIVND (reference sequence). The CDR3 contains 15 residues. Trimming cost V 6 bases and J 2 bases, with 15 bases left between them. The CDR3 sequence: CASSRTQIYTDTQYF. The CDR3 coding sequence is TGTGCCAGTAGCCGGACTCAGATTTACACAGATACGCAGTATTTT.